This T cell receptor beta chain was recorded in a study of blood T cell repertoires in COVID-19. Across the whole study: PBMCs, B-cell-depleted T cells, or T cells were the source of the cDNA or gDNA that made up the material.

The assay was immunoSEQ multiplex PCR, and TCRdb's table has in-frame clones only and misses some. The sample includes some 310,000 clones, 80% to 90% of them seen just once. The CDR3 extends over 16 amino acids. Trimming cost V 6 bases and J 2 bases; bases outside gene matches: 3. Germline V lookup: CDR1 SGHVS, CDR2 FQNEAQ. The J gene is TRBJ2-6, the V gene TRBV7-8; 11 bases are a match to TRBD1. This TCR derives from a man aged 50 to 59 with active or convalescent COVID-19. The sequencing input was peripheral blood. As DNA, the CDR3 is TGTGCCAGCAGAGGACAGGGGGCGACTGGGGCCAACGTCCTGACTTTC. This codes for CASRGQGATGANVLTF.